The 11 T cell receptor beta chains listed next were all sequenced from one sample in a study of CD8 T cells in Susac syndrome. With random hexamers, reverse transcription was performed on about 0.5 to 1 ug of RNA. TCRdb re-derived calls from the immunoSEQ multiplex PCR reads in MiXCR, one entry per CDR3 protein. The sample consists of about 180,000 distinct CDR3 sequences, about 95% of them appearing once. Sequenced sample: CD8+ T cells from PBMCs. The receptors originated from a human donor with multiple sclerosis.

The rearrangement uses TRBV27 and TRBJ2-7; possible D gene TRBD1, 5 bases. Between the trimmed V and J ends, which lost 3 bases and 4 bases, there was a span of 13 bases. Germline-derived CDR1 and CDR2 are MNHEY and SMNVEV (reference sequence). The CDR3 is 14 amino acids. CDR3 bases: TGTGCCAGCAGTTTGAACCGGGCAGGGTACGAGCAGTACTTC. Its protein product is CASSLNRAGYEQYF.

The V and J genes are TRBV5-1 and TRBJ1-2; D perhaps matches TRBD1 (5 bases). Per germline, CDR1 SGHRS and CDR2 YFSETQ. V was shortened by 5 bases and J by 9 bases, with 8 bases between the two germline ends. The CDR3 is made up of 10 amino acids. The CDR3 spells CASRGPRYTF. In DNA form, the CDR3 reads TGCGCCAGCAGGGGACCGCGCTACACCTTC.

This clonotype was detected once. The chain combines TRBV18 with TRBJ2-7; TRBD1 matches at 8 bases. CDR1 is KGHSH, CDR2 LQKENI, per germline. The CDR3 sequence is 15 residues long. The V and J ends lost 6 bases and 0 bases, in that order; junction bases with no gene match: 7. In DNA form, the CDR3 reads TGTGCCAGCTCCCCGGACAGGGAGAGCTCCTACGAGCAGTACTTC. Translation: CASSPDRESSYEQYF.

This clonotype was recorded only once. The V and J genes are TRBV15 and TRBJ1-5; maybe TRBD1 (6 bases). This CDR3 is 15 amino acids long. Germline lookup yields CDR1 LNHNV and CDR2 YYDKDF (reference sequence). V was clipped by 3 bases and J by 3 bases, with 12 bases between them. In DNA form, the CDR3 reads TGTGCCACCAGCAGCCGAGGACAGAACAATCAGCCCCAGCATTTT. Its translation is CATSSRGQNNQPQHF.

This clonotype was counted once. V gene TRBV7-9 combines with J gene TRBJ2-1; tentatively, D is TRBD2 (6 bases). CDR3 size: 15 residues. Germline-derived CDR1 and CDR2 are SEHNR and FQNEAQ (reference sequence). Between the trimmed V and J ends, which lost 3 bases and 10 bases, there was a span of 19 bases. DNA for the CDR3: TGTGCCAGCAGCTTCTTCGGGAGTGCGGCGAGCGAGCAGTTCTTC. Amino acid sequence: CASSFFGSAASEQFF.

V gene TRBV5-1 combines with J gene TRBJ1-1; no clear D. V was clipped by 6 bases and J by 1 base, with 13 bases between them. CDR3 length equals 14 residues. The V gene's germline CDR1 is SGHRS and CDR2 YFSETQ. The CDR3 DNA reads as TGCGCCAGCACCCCCCGGAGCGCGAACACTGAAGCTTTCTTT. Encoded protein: CASTPRSANTEAFF.

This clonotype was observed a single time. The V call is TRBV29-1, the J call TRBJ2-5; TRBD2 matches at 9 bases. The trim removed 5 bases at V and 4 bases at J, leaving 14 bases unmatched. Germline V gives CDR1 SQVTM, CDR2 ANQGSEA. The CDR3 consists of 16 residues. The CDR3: CSVTPDGAGGGETQYF. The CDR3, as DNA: TGCAGCGTTACCCCCGATGGAGCGGGAGGAGGAGAGACCCAGTACTTC.

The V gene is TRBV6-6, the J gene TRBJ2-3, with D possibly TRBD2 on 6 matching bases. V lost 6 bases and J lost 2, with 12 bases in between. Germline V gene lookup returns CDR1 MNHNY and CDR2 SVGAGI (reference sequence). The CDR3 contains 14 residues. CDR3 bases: TGTGCCAGCAGGGGACTCCCATCCACAGATACGCAGTATTTT. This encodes CASRGLPSTDTQYF.

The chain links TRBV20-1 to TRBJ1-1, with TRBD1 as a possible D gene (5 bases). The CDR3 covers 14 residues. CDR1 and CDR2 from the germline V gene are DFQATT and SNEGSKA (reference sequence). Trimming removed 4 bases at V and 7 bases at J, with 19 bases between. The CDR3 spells CSATPYLSTDEAFF. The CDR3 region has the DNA TGCAGTGCTACCCCTTATCTCTCGACAGATGAAGCTTTCTTT.

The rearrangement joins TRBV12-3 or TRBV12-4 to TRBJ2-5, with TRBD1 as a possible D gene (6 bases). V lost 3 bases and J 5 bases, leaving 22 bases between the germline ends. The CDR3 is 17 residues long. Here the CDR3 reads CASSFVGFGLRGETQYF. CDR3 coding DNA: TGTGCCAGCAGTTTTGTCGGGTTCGGGCTTAGGGGGGAGACCCAGTACTTC.

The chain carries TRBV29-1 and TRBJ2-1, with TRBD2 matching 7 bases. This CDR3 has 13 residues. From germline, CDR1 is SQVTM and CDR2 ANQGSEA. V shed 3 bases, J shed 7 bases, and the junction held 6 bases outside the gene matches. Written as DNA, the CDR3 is TGCAGCGTTGACGGGACTATCGTAAATGAGCAGTTCTTC. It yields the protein CSVDGTIVNEQFF.